This T cell receptor beta chain came from a study of shared clonotypes between healthy human individuals. Study-level results: Despite large depth, rarefaction showed incomplete sorted-subset sequencing.

This CDR3 has 14 amino acids. Trimming removed 2 bases from V and 6 bases from J, with 12 bases in between. The germline V gene encodes CDR1 SGHRS and CDR2 YFSETQ. Per the authors' pipeline: Filtering differed for immunoSEQ, which gave only junction sequences without quality scores. Sequencing used immunoSEQ multiplex PCR; TCRdb keeps in-frame clones, though not all of them. That table furnishes V, J and clone size, whereas the DNA furnished D and trimming. The sample has 2 million to 2.5 million clones, approximately 95% seen once. With regard to this clone: Antigen: not known.

The sequence derives from a man aged 18 to 30 in good health. V is TRBV5-1 and J is TRBJ2-1; D could derive from TRBD1 or TRBD2 (5 bases each). Sequenced input: naive CD4+ T cells sorted from blood. Subset defined: CD45RA+ positively selected. In DNA, the CDR3 is TGCGCCAGCAGCTTAGGGACGGTAAGCAATGAGCAGTTCTTC. The encoded protein is CASSLGTVSNEQFF.